Listed below are T cell receptor beta chains from one sample, sequenced in a study of T cell repertoires in cytomegalovirus infection. From the reads, TCRdb called clonotypes with MiXCR, one entry per CDR3 protein. The sample holds roughly 170,000 distinct CDR3 sequences; roughly a fifth are singletons and the top ten take roughly 25%. Their antigens remain unidentified. The sample was CD8+ T cells from cultured PBMCs, taken from culture after CMV antigen stimulation. The source is a human donor in good health (CMV status not recorded). Some clones in this sample may be carry-over from other donors' samples. The CDR3 runs from the conserved cysteine through the conserved F or W. Each record gives: V gene, J gene, D gene, clone size, CDR3 DNA, CDR3 protein. The D gene is left open where the match is weak. Clone size is stated in some rows and not others, as once, few, many or a class when expanded.

V: TRBV6-6
J: TRBJ2-3
D: TRBD1
size: few
DNA: TGTGCCAGCAGTGCCCCCGACAGGGGTAGCACAGATACGCAGTATTTT
CDR3: CASSAPDRGSTDTQYF

V: TRBV20-1
J: TRBJ2-7
D: NA
size: few
DNA: TGCAGTGCCAGTCGACCCCTTGACGAACTCGAGCAGTACTTC
CDR3: CSASRPLDELEQYF

V: TRBV2
J: TRBJ2-3
D: TRBD2
size: NA
DNA: TGTGCCAGCAGTGAACATGGGCTAGCGGGGGCCACAGATACGCAGTATTTT
CDR3: CASSEHGLAGATDTQYF

V: TRBV7-2
J: TRBJ2-1
D: NA
size: few
DNA: TGTGCCAGCAGCCTTTATAGCGAGCCATACAATGAGCAGTTCTTC
CDR3: CASSLYSEPYNEQFF

V: TRBV19
J: TRBJ1-1
D: NA
size: few
DNA: TGTGCCAGTAGTATAAGTATGAGATGGGAGGGCACTGAAGCTTTCTTT
CDR3: CASSISMRWEGTEAFF

V: TRBV7-6
J: TRBJ2-1
D: NA
size: few
DNA: TGTGCCAGCAGCCCAGATGCGGACATCTCCTACAATGAGCAGTTCTTC
CDR3: CASSPDADISYNEQFF

V: TRBV12-5
J: TRBJ1-1
D: NA
size: NA
DNA: TGTGCTAGTGGAATGACGGTGAACACTGAAGCTTTCTTT
CDR3: CASGMTVNTEAFF

V: TRBV7-9
J: TRBJ2-7
D: TRBD1
size: many
DNA: TGTGCCAGCAGCCTGTCAGGGGGTGCCAACGAGCAGTACTTC
CDR3: CASSLSGGANEQYF

V: TRBV20-1
J: TRBJ2-3
D: NA
size: few
DNA: TGCAGTGCCCAGGGGGGGAGCACAGATACGCAGTATTTT
CDR3: CSAQGGSTDTQYF

V: TRBV19
J: TRBJ2-7
D: NA
size: NA
DNA: TGTGCCAGTAGCCTCCTGGGGGAAACCTCCTACGAGCAGTACTTC
CDR3: CASSLLGETSYEQYF

V: TRBV7-3
J: TRBJ2-1
D: NA
size: NA
DNA: TGTGCCAGCAGCTTATATACGGCGGGGAGTCTCTCCTACAATGAGCAGTTCTTC
CDR3: CASSLYTAGSLSYNEQFF

V: TRBV7-2
J: TRBJ1-1
D: NA
size: few
DNA: TGTGCCAGCAGCCTGGTGGGGGCCCCGAACACTGAAGCTTTCTTT
CDR3: CASSLVGAPNTEAFF

V: TRBV6-1
J: TRBJ1-1
D: NA
size: NA
DNA: TGTGCCAGCATAAGGGGTCCTGAAGCTTTCTTT
CDR3: CASIRGPEAFF

V: TRBV7-2
J: TRBJ2-7
D: NA
size: NA
DNA: TGTGCCAGCAGCTCCCGGGACACTTCCTACGAGCAGTACTTC
CDR3: CASSSRDTSYEQYF

V: TRBV6-5
J: TRBJ1-6
D: NA
size: NA
DNA: TGTGCCAGCAGTTACTTAGACCTGAGTGGGAATTCACCCCTCCACTTT
CDR3: CASSYLDLSGNSPLHF

V: TRBV7-2
J: TRBJ2-5
D: NA
size: NA
DNA: TGTGCCAGCAGCTTAGCCACACTAGTGCGAGAGACCCAGCACTTC
CDR3: CASSLATLVRETQHF

V: TRBV7-9
J: TRBJ2-2
D: TRBD1
size: few
DNA: TGTGCCAGCAGCCCCCGGACAGGGACCGGGGAGCTGTTTTTT
CDR3: CASSPRTGTGELFF

V: TRBV30
J: TRBJ1-6
D: TRBD1
size: few
DNA: TGTGCCTGGAGCACCGGGACAGGGTTATCACCCCTCCACTTT
CDR3: CAWSTGTGLSPLHF

V: TRBV5-5
J: TRBJ1-2
D: TRBD1
size: NA
DNA: TGTGCCAGCAGCCGCACCGGGACAGATAATTATGGCTACACCTTC
CDR3: CASSRTGTDNYGYTF

V: TRBV4-1
J: TRBJ2-7
D: NA
size: few
DNA: TGCGCCAGCAGCCAAGATCGAGAACAGGAGCAGTACTTC
CDR3: CASSQDREQEQYF

V: TRBV5-4
J: TRBJ1-1
D: TRBD1
size: NA
DNA: TGTGCCAGCAGCCTCACAGGGGGCCTCACTGAAGCTTTCTTT
CDR3: CASSLTGGLTEAFF

V: TRBV6-5
J: TRBJ2-2
D: TRBD1
size: once
DNA: TGTGCCAGCAGTTACTCGAGGGGGCCGGCCGGGGAGCTGTTTTTT
CDR3: CASSYSRGPAGELFF

V: TRBV7-2
J: TRBJ1-3
D: TRBD1
size: few
DNA: TGTGCCAGCAGCACGGACAGGGGGCAGAGCACTGGAAACACCATATATTTT
CDR3: CASSTDRGQSTGNTIYF

V: TRBV9
J: TRBJ2-4
D: TRBD1
size: NA
DNA: TGTGCCAGCAGCGCCCGGGACAGGGTGGCCATTCAGTACTTC
CDR3: CASSARDRVAIQYF

V: TRBV7-8
J: TRBJ1-5
D: NA
size: once
DNA: TGTGCCAGCAGCATAGTCCCGCGGGGGGTAGGGGTCCAGCCCCAGCATTTT
CDR3: CASSIVPRGVGVQPQHF

V: TRBV7-2
J: TRBJ2-1
D: NA
size: few
DNA: TGTGCCAGCAGCTTAGAAGAAGGGATGACCTACAATGAGCAGTTCTTC
CDR3: CASSLEEGMTYNEQFF

V: TRBV7-9
J: TRBJ1-1
D: NA
size: NA
DNA: TGTGCCAGCAGCCCGGTGGGACAAATGAACACTGAAGCTTTCTTT
CDR3: CASSPVGQMNTEAFF

V: TRBV4-2
J: TRBJ1-5
D: TRBD1
size: few
DNA: TGTGCCAGCAGCCAAGGGACAGGGGGACGGGGCAATCAGCCCCAGCATTTT
CDR3: CASSQGTGGRGNQPQHF

V: TRBV4-3
J: TRBJ1-5
D: NA
size: medium-sized
DNA: TGCGCCAGCAGCCAAGATCGGGGGGGCTCTGAATATAGCAATCAGCCCCAGCATTTT
CDR3: CASSQDRGGSEYSNQPQHF

V: TRBV11-2
J: TRBJ1-1
D: NA
size: few
DNA: TGTGCCAGCACCTTAAAGGGGGGGACTGAAGCTTTCTTT
CDR3: CASTLKGGTEAFF

V: TRBV7-2
J: TRBJ2-3
D: NA
size: few
DNA: TGTGCCAGCAGCTTAGTAACCGGAAGCACAGATACGCAGTATTTT
CDR3: CASSLVTGSTDTQYF

V: TRBV7-2
J: TRBJ1-1
D: TRBD1
size: NA
DNA: TGTGCCAGCAGCTTAAGCGGGACAGGGGTGACTGAAGCTTTCTTT
CDR3: CASSLSGTGVTEAFF

V: TRBV14
J: TRBJ1-2
D: NA
size: few
DNA: TGTGCCAGCAGCCAAGTCCCGGGACTGAACTACTATGGCTACACCTTC
CDR3: CASSQVPGLNYYGYTF

V: TRBV6-8
J: TRBJ2-2
D: NA
size: NA
DNA: TGTGCCAGCAGTTACTCGCCGGTTTTCGGCACCGGGGAGCTGTTTTTT
CDR3: CASSYSPVFGTGELFF

V: TRBV6-5
J: TRBJ1-6
D: NA
size: NA
DNA: TGTGCCAGCAGTTACTCGATGTTTGGTGCGAATAATTCACCCCTCCACTTT
CDR3: CASSYSMFGANNSPLHF

V: TRBV28
J: TRBJ1-4
D: NA
size: NA
DNA: TGTGCCAGCAGTTTTGGGAGAAGGTCTAATGAAAAACTGTTTTTT
CDR3: CASSFGRRSNEKLFF

V: TRBV9
J: TRBJ1-2
D: NA
size: NA
DNA: TGTGCCAGCAGCGTAGGAGGCAGCACTTCACAATATGGCTACACCTTC
CDR3: CASSVGGSTSQYGYTF

V: TRBV7-9
J: TRBJ2-5
D: TRBD2
size: many
DNA: TGTGCCAGCAGCTTATTGGGACTAGCGGGGGAAGAGACCCAGTACTTC
CDR3: CASSLLGLAGEETQYF

V: TRBV4-3
J: TRBJ1-2
D: NA
size: many
DNA: TGCGCCAGCAGCCAGGATATGGGGGGCCTTGGCTACACCTTC
CDR3: CASSQDMGGLGYTF

V: TRBV24-1
J: TRBJ2-3
D: TRBD1
size: NA
DNA: TGTGCCACCAGTGATCCCACGGGACAGGATGGGCCAAATACGCAGTATTTT
CDR3: CATSDPTGQDGPNTQYF

V: TRBV7-8
J: TRBJ1-5
D: NA
size: NA
DNA: TGTGCCAGCAGCTTAAATTCCCCGGGCAATCAGCCCCAGCATTTT
CDR3: CASSLNSPGNQPQHF

V: TRBV11-2
J: TRBJ2-3
D: NA
size: NA
DNA: TGTGCCAGCAGCCTGAGTACAGGTTCGACTAGCACAGATACGCAGTATTTT
CDR3: CASSLSTGSTSTDTQYF

V: TRBV12-3/TRBV12-4
J: TRBJ2-7
D: NA
size: few
DNA: TGTGCCAGCAGTTTATCGGCTTTCGAAAGGGGCTACGAGCAGTACTTC
CDR3: CASSLSAFERGYEQYF

V: TRBV7-6
J: TRBJ2-3
D: TRBD2
size: few
DNA: TGTGCCAGCAGCTTAGCTCTAGCGGGGAACACAGATACGCAGTATTTT
CDR3: CASSLALAGNTDTQYF

V: TRBV30
J: TRBJ1-2
D: NA
size: NA
DNA: TGTGCCTGGTTCAGGGGAATCTATGGCTACACCTTC
CDR3: CAWFRGIYGYTF

V: TRBV7-6
J: TRBJ1-1
D: NA
size: NA
DNA: TGTGCCAGCAGCTTACCCACTGAAGCTTTCTTT
CDR3: CASSLPTEAFF

V: TRBV6-2/TRBV6-3
J: TRBJ1-1
D: TRBD1
size: few
DNA: TGTGCCAGCAGTTACTCGAGGGGACAGCCTAACACTGAAGCTTTCTTT
CDR3: CASSYSRGQPNTEAFF

V: TRBV24-1
J: TRBJ2-1
D: NA
size: few
DNA: TGTGCCACCAGTGATTTCGACACGCTCTCCTACAATGAGCAGTTCTTC
CDR3: CATSDFDTLSYNEQFF

V: TRBV4-1
J: TRBJ2-1
D: TRBD2
size: few
DNA: TGCGCCAGCAGTTTCTTAGCGGGGGGTAATGAGCAGTTCTTC
CDR3: CASSFLAGGNEQFF

V: TRBV7-6
J: TRBJ2-3
D: NA
size: many
DNA: TGTGCCAGCAGCTTAGTTACAGGCCTTAGGGCAGATACGCAGTATTTT
CDR3: CASSLVTGLRADTQYF

V: TRBV15
J: TRBJ2-6
D: NA
size: few
DNA: TGTGCCACCAGCAGAGTGTGGGGGGACCTCCTCTCTGGGGCCAACGTCCTGACTTTC
CDR3: CATSRVWGDLLSGANVLTF

V: TRBV7-6
J: TRBJ2-1
D: TRBD2
size: NA
DNA: TGTGCCAGCAGCTTAACACGGGGAAGGGAGCGGGGGTCACCCAATGAGCAGTTCTTC
CDR3: CASSLTRGRERGSPNEQFF

V: TRBV7-8
J: TRBJ1-1
D: NA
size: few
DNA: TGTGCCAGCAGCTTAGTTAGTCTTAACACTGAAGCTTTCTTT
CDR3: CASSLVSLNTEAFF

V: TRBV7-2
J: TRBJ1-5
D: NA
size: NA
DNA: TGTGCCAGCAGCGTCAATTGGGTAAGGGATGATCAGCCCCAGCATTTT
CDR3: CASSVNWVRDDQPQHF

V: TRBV27
J: TRBJ1-5
D: NA
size: few
DNA: TGTGCCAGCAGTATCCAGGGGAATCAGCCCCAGCATTTT
CDR3: CASSIQGNQPQHF

V: TRBV5-1
J: TRBJ1-1
D: NA
size: NA
DNA: TGCGCCAGCAGCACGGACAGCCCTTACGGCACTGAAGCTTTCTTT
CDR3: CASSTDSPYGTEAFF

V: TRBV4-1
J: TRBJ1-5
D: NA
size: few
DNA: TGCGCCAGCAGCCCACAGGGAAATAGCAATCAGCCCCAGCATTTT
CDR3: CASSPQGNSNQPQHF

V: TRBV12-3/TRBV12-4
J: TRBJ2-2
D: NA
size: NA
DNA: TGTGCCAGCAGTTTAGGGATTCGCTCCGGGGAGCTGTTTTTT
CDR3: CASSLGIRSGELFF

V: TRBV7-4
J: TRBJ1-4
D: TRBD1
size: NA
DNA: TGTGCCAGCAGCTTGACTCAGGGGGCCCTTCCAACTAATGAAAAACTGTTTTTT
CDR3: CASSLTQGALPTNEKLFF

V: TRBV7-9
J: TRBJ2-2
D: TRBD2
size: NA
DNA: TGTGCCAGCAGCCGACTAGCGGGGGGTTACACCGGGGAGCTGTTTTTT
CDR3: CASSRLAGGYTGELFF